In this sample, the clone carrying this T cell receptor (beta chain) is medium-sized (0.01 to 0.1%). Its antigen is not identified. Being off target in a library aimed at alpha chains, this beta chain has a size of little meaning. This sample was taken from a study of spatial heterogeneity in lung cancer. This CDR3 contains 19 residues. V was clipped by 4 bases and J by 0 bases, with 19 bases between them. Germline V gene lookup returns CDR1 MNHNS and CDR2 SASEGT. TCRdb re-called the 5' RACE reads through MiXCR, storing one row per CDR3 protein. The sample yields about 6,000 distinct CDR3 sequences, around 15% seen once. Overall study results and limits: The recorded estimate of tumor T cell coverage is about 6.8% for alpha chains and 13% for beta chains. The number of expanded tumor alpha and beta chains correlated with mutation number.

Time point given: sample taken at primary tumor resection. Unsorted samples of tumor, nontumor lung or frozen PBMC had their whole RNA sequenced. This rearrangement joins TRBV6-1 to TRBJ2-6; D is unresolved. The TCR sequence derives from a male donor with early-stage non-small cell lung cancer. The sample was lung tumor tissue, taken at surgery. CDR3 in amino acids: CASSVVVGPDDSGANVLTF. In DNA, the CDR3 is TGTGCCAGCAGTGTAGTGGTCGGGCCGGACGACTCTGGGGCCAACGTCCTGACTTTC.